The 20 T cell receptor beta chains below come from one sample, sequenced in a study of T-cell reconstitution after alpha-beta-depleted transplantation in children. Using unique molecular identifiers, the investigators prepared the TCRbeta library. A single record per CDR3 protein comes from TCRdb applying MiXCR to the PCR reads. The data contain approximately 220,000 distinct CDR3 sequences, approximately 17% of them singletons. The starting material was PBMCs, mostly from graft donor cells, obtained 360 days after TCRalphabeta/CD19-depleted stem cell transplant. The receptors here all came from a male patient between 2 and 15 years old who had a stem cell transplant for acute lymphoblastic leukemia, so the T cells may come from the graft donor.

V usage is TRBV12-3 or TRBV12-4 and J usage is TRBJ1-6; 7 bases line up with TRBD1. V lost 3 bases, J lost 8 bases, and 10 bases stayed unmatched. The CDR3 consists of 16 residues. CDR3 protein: CASSLAGQLLHSPLHF. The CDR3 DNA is TGTGCCAGCAGTTTGGCGGGACAGCTGCTTCATTCACCCCTCCACTTT.

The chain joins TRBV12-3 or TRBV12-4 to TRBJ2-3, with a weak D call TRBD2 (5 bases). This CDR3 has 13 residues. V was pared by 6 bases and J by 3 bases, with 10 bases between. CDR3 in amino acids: CASRSRETDTQYF. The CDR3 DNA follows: TGTGCCAGCAGGTCAAGGGAGACAGATACGCAGTATTTT.

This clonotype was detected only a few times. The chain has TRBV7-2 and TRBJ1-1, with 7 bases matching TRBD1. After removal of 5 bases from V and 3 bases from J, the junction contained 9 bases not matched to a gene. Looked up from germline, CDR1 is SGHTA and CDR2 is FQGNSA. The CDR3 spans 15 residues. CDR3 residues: CASSPGQIRHTEAFF. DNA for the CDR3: TGTGCCAGCAGCCCGGGACAGATAAGGCACACTGAAGCTTTCTTT.

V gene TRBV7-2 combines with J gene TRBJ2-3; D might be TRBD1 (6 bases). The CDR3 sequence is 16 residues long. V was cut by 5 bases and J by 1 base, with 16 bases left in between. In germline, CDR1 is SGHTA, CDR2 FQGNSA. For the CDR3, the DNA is TGTGCCAGCAGCCGAGGTCAGGGGCCTCGCACAGATACGCAGTATTTT. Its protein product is CASSRGQGPRTDTQYF. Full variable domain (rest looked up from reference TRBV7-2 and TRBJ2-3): GAGVSQSPSNKVTEKGKDVELRCDPISGHTALYWYRQSLGQGLEFLIYFQGNSAPDKSGLPSDRFSAERTGGSVSTLTIQRTQQEDSAVYLCASSRGQGPRTDTQYFGPGTRLTVL.

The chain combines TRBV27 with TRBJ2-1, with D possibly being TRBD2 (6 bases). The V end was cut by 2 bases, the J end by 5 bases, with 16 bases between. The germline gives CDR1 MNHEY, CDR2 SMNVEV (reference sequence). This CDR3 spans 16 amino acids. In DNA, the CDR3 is TGTGCCAGCAGTTTACCAACGGGACTTACTAACAATGAGCAGTTCTTC. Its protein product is CASSLPTGLTNNEQFF.

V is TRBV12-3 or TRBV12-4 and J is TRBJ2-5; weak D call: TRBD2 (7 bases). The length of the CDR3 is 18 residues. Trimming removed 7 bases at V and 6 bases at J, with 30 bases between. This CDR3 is CASTHVRGALGIPKTQYF. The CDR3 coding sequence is TGTGCCAGCACTCATGTCCGGGGGGCCTTGGGTATTCCGAAGACCCAGTACTTC.

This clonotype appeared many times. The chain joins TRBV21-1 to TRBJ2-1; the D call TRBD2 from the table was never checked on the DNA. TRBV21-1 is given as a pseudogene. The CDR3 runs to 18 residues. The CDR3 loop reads CASSKNEKGDYPNNEQFF. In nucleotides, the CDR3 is TGTGCCAGCAGCAAGAACGAAAAAGGGGACTACCCGAACAATGAGCAGTTCTTC.

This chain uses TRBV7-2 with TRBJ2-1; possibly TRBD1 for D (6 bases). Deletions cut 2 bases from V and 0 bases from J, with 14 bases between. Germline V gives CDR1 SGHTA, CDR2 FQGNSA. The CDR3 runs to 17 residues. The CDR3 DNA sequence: TGTGCCAGCAGCTTATGGGGCAGGGGTAGCTCCTACAATGAGCAGTTCTTC. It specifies CASSLWGRGSSYNEQFF. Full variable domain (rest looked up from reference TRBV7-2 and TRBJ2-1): GAGVSQSPSNKVTEKGKDVELRCDPISGHTALYWYRQSLGQGLEFLIYFQGNSAPDKSGLPSDRFSAERTGGSVSTLTIQRTQQEDSAVYLCASSLWGRGSSYNEQFFGPGTRLTVL.

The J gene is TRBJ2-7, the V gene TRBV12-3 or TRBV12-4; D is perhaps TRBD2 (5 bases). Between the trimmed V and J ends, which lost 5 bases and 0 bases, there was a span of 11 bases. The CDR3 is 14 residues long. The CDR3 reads CASSIVGSSYEQYF. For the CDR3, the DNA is TGTGCCAGCAGTATCGTTGGGAGCTCCTACGAGCAGTACTTC.

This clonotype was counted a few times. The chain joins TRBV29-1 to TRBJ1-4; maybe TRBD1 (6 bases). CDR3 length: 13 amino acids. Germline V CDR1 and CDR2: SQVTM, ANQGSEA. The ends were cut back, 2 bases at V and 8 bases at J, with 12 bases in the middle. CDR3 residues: CSVEWAGEEKLFF. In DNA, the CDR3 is TGCAGCGTTGAATGGGCAGGGGAGGAAAAACTGTTTTTT.

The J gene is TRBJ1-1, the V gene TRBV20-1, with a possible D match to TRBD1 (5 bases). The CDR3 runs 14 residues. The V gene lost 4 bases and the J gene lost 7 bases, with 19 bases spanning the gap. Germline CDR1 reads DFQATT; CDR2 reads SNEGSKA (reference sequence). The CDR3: CSATLPGGTGEAFF. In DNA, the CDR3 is TGCAGTGCTACTTTGCCGGGGGGAACGGGTGAAGCTTTCTTT.

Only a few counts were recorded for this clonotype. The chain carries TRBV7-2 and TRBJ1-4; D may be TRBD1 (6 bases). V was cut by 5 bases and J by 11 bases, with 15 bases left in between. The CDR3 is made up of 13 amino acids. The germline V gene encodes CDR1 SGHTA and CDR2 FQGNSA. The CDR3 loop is CASSPRGAEKLFF. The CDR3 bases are TGTGCCAGCAGCCCGAGGGGGGCTGAGAAACTGTTTTTT.

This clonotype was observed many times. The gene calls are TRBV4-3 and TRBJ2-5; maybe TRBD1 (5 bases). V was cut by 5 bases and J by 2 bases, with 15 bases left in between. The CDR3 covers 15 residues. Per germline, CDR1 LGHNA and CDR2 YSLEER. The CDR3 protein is CASSSRGQPQETQYF. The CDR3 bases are TGCGCCAGCAGCTCAAGGGGCCAGCCTCAAGAGACCCAGTACTTC.

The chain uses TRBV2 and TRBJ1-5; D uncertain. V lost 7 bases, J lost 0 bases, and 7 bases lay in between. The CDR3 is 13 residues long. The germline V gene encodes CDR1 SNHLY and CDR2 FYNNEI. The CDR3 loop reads CASTGYSNQPQHF. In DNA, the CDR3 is TGTGCCAGCACGGGGTATAGCAATCAGCCCCAGCATTTT. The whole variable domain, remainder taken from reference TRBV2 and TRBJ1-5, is EPEVTQTPSHQVTQMGQEVILRCVPISNHLYFYWYRQILGQKVEFLVSFYNNEISEKSEIFDDQFSVERPDGSNFTLKIRSTKLEDSAMYFCASTGYSNQPQHFGDGTRLSIL.

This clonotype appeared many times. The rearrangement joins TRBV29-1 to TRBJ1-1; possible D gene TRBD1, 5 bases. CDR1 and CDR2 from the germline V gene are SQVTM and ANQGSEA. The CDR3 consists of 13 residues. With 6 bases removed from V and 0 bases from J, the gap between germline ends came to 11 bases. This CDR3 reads CSVQQEMNTEAFF. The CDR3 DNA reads TGCAGCGTACAACAGGAGATGAACACTGAAGCTTTCTTT. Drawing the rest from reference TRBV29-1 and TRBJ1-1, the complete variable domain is SAVISQKPSRDICQRGTSLTIQCQVDSQVTMMFWYRQQPGQSLTLIATANQGSEATYESGFVIDKFPISRPNLTFSTLTVSNMSPEDSSIYLCSVQQEMNTEAFFGQGTRLTVV.

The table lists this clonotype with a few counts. DNA for the CDR3: TGTGCCAGCAGCACGATTAAGACTAGCGGGGGATCGCAAATTGCGCAGTATTTT. Translation gives CASSTIKTSGGSQIAQYF. The gene calls are TRBV11-2 and TRBJ2-3, with 12 bases lining up with TRBD2. CDR1 is SGHAT and CDR2 is FQNNGV in the germline V gene. Unmatched junction bases numbered 19, after V lost 5 bases and J lost 10 bases. The CDR3 covers 18 residues.

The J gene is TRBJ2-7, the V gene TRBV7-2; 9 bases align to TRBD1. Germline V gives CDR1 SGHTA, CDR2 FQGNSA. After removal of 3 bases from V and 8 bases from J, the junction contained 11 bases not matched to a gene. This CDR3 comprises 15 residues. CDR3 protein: CASSFGTGFVDQQYF. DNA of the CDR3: TGTGCCAGCAGCTTCGGGACAGGGTTCGTTGACCAGCAGTACTTC.

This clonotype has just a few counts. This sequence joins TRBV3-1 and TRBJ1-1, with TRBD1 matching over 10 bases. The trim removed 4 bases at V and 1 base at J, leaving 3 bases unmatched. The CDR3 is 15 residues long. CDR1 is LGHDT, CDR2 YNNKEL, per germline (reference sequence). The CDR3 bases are TGTGCCAGCAGCCCGGGGGACAGGGGGAACACTGAAGCTTTCTTT. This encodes CASSPGDRGNTEAFF.

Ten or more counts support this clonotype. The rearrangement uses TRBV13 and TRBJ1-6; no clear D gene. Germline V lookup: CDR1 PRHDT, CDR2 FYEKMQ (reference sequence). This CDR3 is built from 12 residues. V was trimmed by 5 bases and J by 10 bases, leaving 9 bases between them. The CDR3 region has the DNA TGTGCCAGCAGCCTGGGTGTATCACCCCTCCACTTT. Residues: CASSLGVSPLHF.

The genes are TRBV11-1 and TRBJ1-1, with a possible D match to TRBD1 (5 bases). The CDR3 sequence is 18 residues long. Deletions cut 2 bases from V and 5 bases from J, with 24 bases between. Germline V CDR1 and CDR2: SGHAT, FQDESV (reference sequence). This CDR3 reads CASSLLQGAGSGLTEAFF. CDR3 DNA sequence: TGTGCCAGCAGCTTACTTCAAGGGGCTGGTTCGGGATTAACTGAAGCTTTCTTT.